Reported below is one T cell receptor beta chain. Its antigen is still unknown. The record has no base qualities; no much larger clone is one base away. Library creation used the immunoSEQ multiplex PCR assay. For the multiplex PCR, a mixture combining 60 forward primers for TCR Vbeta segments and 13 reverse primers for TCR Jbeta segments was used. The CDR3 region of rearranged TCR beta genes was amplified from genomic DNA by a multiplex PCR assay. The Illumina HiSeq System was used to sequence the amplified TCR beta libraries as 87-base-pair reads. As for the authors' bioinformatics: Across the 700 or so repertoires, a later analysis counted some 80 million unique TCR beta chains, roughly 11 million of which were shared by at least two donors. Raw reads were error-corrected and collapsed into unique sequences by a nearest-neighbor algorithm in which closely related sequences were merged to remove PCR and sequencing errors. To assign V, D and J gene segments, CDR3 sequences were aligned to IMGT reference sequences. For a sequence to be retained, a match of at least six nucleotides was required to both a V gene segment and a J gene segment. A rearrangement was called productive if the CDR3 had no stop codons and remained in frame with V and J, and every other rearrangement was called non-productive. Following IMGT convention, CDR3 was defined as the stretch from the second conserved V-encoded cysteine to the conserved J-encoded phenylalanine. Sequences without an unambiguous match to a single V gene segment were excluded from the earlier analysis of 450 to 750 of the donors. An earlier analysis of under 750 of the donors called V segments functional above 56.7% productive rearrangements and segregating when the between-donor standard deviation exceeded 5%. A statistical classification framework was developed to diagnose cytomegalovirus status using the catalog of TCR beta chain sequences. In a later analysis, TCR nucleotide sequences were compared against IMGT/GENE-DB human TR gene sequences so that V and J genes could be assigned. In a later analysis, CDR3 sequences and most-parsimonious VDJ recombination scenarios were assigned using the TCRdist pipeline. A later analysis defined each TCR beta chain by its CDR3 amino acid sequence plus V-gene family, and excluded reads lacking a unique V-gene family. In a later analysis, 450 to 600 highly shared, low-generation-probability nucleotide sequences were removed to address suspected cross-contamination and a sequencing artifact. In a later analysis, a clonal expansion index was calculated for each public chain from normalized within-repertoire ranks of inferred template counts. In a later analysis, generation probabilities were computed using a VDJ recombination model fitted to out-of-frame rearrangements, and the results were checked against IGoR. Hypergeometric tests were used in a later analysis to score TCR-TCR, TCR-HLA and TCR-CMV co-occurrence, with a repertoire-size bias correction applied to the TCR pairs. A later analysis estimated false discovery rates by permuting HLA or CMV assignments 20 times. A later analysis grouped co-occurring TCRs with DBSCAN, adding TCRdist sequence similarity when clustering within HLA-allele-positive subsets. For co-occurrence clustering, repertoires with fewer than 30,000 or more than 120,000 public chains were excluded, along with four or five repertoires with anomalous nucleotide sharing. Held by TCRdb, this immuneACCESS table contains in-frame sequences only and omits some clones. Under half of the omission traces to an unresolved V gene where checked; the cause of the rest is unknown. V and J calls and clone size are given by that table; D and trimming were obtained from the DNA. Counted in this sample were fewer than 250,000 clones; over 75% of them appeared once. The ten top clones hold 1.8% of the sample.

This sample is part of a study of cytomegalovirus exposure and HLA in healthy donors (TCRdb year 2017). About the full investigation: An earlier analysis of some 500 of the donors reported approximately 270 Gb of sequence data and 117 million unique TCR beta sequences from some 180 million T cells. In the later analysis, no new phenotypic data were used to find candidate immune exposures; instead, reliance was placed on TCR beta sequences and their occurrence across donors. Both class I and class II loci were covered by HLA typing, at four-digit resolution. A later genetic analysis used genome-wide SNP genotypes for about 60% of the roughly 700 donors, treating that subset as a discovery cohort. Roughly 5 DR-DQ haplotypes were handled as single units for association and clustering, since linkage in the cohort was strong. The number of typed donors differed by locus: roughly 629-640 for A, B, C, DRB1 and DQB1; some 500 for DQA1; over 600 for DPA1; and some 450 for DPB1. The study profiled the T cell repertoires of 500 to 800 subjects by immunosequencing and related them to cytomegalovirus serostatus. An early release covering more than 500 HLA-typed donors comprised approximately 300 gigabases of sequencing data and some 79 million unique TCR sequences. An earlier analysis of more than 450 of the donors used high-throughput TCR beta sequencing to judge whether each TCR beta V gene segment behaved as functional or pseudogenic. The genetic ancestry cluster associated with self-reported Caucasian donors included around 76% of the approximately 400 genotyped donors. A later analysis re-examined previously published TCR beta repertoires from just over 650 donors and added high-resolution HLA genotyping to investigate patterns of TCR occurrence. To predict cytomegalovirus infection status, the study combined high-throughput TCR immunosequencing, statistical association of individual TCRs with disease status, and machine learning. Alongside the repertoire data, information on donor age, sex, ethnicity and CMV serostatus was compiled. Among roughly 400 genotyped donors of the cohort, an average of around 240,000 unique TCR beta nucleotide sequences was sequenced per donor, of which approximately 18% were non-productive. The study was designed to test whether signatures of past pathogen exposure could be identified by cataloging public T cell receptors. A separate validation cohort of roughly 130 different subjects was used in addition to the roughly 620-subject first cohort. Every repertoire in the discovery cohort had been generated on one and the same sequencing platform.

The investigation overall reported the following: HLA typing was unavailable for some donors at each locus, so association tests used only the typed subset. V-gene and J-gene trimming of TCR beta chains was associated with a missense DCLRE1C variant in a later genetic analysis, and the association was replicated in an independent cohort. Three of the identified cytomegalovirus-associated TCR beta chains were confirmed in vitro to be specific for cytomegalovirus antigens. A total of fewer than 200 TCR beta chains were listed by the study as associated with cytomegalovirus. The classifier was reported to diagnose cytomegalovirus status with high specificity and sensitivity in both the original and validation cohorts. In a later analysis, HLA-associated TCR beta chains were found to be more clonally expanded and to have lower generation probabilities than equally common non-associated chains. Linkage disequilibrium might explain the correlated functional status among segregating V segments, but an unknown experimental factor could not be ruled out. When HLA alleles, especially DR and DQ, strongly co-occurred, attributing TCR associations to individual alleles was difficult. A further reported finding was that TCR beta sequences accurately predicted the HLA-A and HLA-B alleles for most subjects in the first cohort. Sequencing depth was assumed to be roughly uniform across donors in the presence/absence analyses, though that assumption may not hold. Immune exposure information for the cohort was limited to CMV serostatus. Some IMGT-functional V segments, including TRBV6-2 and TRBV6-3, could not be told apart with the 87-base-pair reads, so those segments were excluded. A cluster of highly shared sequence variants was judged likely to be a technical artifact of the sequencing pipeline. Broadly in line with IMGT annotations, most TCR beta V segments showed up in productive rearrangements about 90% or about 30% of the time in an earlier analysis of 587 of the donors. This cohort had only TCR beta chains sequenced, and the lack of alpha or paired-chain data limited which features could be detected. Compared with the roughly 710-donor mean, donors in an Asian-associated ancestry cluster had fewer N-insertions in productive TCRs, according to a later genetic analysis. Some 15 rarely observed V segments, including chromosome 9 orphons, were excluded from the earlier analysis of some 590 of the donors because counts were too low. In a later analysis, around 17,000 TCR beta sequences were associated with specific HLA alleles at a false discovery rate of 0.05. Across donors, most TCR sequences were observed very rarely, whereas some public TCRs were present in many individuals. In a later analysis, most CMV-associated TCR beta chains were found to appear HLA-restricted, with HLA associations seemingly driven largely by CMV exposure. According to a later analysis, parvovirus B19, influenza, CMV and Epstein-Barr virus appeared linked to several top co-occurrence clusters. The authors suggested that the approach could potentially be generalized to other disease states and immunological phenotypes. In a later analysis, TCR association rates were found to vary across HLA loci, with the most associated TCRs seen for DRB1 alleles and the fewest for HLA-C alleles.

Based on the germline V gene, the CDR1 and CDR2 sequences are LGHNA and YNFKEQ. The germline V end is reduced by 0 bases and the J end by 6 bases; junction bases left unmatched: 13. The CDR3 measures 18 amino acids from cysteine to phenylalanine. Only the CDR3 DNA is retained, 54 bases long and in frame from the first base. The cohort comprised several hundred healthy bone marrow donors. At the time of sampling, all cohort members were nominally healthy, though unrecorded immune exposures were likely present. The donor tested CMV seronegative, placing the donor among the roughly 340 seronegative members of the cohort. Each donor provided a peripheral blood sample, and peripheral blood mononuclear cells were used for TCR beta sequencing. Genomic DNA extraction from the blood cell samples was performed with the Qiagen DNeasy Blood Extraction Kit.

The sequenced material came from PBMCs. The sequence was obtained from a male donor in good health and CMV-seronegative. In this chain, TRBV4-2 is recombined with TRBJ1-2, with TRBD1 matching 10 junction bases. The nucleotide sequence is TGTGCCAGCAGCCAAGAAGACCCCGGGACAGGGGCAGGCCATGGCTACACCTTC. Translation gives CASSQEDPGTGAGHGYTF.